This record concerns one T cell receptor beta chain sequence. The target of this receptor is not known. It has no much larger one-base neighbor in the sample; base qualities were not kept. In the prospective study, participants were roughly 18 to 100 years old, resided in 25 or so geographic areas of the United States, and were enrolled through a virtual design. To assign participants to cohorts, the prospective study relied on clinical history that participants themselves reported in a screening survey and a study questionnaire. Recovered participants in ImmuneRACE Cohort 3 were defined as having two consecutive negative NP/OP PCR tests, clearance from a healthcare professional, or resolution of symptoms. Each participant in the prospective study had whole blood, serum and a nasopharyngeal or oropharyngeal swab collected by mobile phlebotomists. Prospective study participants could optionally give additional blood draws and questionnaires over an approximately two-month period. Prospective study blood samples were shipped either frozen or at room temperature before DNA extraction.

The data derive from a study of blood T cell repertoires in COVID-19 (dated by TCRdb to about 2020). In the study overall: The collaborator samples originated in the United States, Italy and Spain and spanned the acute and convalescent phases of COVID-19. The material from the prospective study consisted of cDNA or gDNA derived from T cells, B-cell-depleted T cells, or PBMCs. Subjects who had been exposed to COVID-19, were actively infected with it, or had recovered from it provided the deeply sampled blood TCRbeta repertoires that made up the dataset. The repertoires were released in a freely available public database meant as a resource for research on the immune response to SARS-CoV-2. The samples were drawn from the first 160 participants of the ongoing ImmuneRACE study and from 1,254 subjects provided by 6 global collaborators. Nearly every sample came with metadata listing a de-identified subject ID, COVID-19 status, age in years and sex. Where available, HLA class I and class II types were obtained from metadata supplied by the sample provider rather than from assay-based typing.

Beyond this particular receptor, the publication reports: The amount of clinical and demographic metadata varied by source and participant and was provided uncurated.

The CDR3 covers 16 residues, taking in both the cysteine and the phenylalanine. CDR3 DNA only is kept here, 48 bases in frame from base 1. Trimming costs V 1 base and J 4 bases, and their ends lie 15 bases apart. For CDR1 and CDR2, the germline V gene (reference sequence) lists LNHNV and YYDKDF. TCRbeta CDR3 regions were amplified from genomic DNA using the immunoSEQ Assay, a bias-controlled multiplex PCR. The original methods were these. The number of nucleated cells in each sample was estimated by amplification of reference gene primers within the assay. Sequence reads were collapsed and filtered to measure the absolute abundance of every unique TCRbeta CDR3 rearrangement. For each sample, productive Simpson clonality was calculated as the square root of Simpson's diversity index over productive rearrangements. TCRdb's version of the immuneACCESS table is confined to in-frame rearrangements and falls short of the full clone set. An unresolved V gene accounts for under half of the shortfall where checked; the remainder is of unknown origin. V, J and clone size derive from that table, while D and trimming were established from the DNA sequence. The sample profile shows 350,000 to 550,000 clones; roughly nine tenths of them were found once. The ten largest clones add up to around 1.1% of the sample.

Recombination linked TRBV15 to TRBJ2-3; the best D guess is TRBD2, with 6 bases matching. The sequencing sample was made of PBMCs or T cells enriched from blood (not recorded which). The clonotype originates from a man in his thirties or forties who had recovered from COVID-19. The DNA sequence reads TGTGCCACCAGCAGAGGGAATAGCGGAGGCCCAGATACGCAGTATTTT. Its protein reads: CATSRGNSGGPDTQYF.